The 24 T cell receptor beta chains below all came from one sample that was sequenced in a study of T cell repertoires in cytomegalovirus infection. These receptors have no known antigen. TCRdb recomputed calls from the reads with MiXCR, one row per CDR3 protein. The data contain about 920,000 distinct CDR3 sequences, more than 25% of them singletons. The specimen comprised cultured CD8+ T cells from PBMCs, sampled from culture after CMV antigen stimulation. The receptors were sampled from a human donor in good health (CMV status not recorded). Some clones in this sample may be carry-over from other donors' samples.

The genes are TRBV11-3 and TRBJ1-5, with D uncertain. Germline V gene sequence: CDR1 SGHNT, CDR2 YENEEA. The CDR3 extends over 8 amino acids. The CDR3 loop reads CSNQPQHF. The CDR3 DNA is TGTAGCAATCAGCCCCAGCATTTT.

The chain couples TRBV5-4 to TRBJ2-1, with unresolved D. V lost 3 bases and J lost 10, with 11 bases in between. The CDR3 sequence is 12 residues long. The V gene's germline CDR1 is SGHNT and CDR2 YYREEE (reference sequence). The CDR3 DNA is TGTGCCAGCAGCTCGATGACCCCGGAGCAGTTCTTC. Translated: CASSSMTPEQFF.

The V gene is TRBV7-6, the J gene TRBJ2-1, with 8 bases aligning to TRBD2. This CDR3 is built from 16 residues. Germline trimming cut 4 bases from V and 10 bases from J; bases unmatched to any gene: 15. CDR1 is SGHVS, CDR2 FNYEAQ, per germline. For the CDR3, the DNA is TGTGCCAGCAGCTCGGGGGCTGCGGGGGGAAGGGACGAGCAGTTCTTC. This codes for CASSSGAAGGRDEQFF.

V gene TRBV24-1 combines with J gene TRBJ2-5; tentative D call: TRBD1 (7 bases). This CDR3 region has 14 residues. V lost 5 bases to trimming and J lost 5 bases, with 14 bases between them. Germline CDR1 KGHDR, CDR2 SFDVKD. The DNA of the CDR3 is TGTGCCACCAGTGGGGGGGACAGCCATGAGACCCAGTACTTC. Its protein product is CATSGGDSHETQYF.

This clonotype came up a few times. CDR3 sequence: CASSTPTSTDTQYF. Here the CDR3 DNA reads TGTGCCAGCAGTACCCCGACAAGCACAGATACGCAGTATTTT. This sequence joins TRBV12-3 or TRBV12-4 and TRBJ2-3; D unclear. The CDR3 contains 14 residues. V was cut by 5 bases and J by 0 bases, with 9 bases left in between.

The V gene is TRBV19, the J gene TRBJ2-1, with a possible D match to TRBD1 (6 bases). The CDR3 totals 14 residues. CDR1 LNHDA and CDR2 SQIVND come from the germline V gene (reference sequence). V was trimmed by 4 bases and J by 6 bases, leaving 13 bases between them. The CDR3 nucleotides are TGTGCCAGTAGTACGACAGGTTATAGCAATGAGCAGTTCTTC. Translated: CASSTTGYSNEQFF.

The chain is built from TRBV5-8 and TRBJ2-1, with D perhaps matching TRBD1 (6 bases). The CDR3 extends over 16 amino acids. Germline assignment: CDR1 SGHTS and CDR2 YDEGEE. With 3 bases removed from V and 4 bases from J, the gap between germline ends came to 17 bases. The CDR3 reads CASSWVGTQLYNEQFF. The CDR3, as DNA: TGTGCCAGCAGCTGGGTGGGGACACAGCTTTACAATGAGCAGTTCTTC.

The chain combines TRBV4-1 with TRBJ2-1; D ambiguous. Trimming stripped 0 bases from V and 2 bases from J, with 14 bases between. The CDR3 covers 17 residues. The germline CDR1 and CDR2 sequences are MGHRA and YSYEKL. As DNA, the CDR3 is TGCGCCAGCAGCCAAGATTGGGCCCCAGGCACCTACAATGAGCAGTTCTTC. Translating it yields CASSQDWAPGTYNEQFF.

J is TRBJ2-2 and V is TRBV6-1; 7 nucleotides agree with TRBD1. The CDR3 is made up of 14 amino acids. V lost 10 bases and J lost 0; bases outside the gene matches: 5. In germline, CDR1 is MNHNS, CDR2 SASEGT. The chain's CDR3 is CATSDRPNTGELFF. CDR3 bases: TGTGCCACCTCGGACAGGCCGAACACCGGGGAGCTGTTTTTT.

In this sample, this clonotype turned up a few times. V gene TRBV7-2 combines with J gene TRBJ2-5; 9 bases map to TRBD2. This CDR3 has 13 residues. With 5 bases clipped from V and 3 bases from J, the junction kept 1 base outside the gene matches. From germline, CDR1 is SGHTA and CDR2 FQGNSA. The CDR3 region has the DNA TGTGCCAGCAGCCAGCGGGGGGAAGAGACCCAGTACTTC. This codes for CASSQRGEETQYF. Combining the CDR3 with reference TRBV7-2 and TRBJ2-5 gives the whole variable domain GAGVSQSPSNKVTEKGKDVELRCDPISGHTALYWYRQSLGQGLEFLIYFQGNSAPDKSGLPSDRFSAERTGGSVSTLTIQRTQQEDSAVYLCASSQRGEETQYFGPGTRLLVL.

The V call is TRBV6-5, the J call TRBJ1-1; D gene unclear. The CDR3 length is 14 residues. With 5 bases removed from V and 5 bases from J, the gap between germline ends came to 15 bases. The V gene's germline CDR1 is MNHEY and CDR2 SVGAGI. CDR3 amino acids: CASSIVLYATEAFF. In nucleotides, the CDR3 is TGTGCCAGCAGTATAGTACTTTACGCTACTGAAGCTTTCTTT.

This chain uses TRBV7-9 with TRBJ2-2; TRBD1 is a possible D gene (5 bases). The V end was cut by 6 bases, the J end by 0 bases, with 8 bases between. This CDR3 has 14 amino acids. In germline, CDR1 is SEHNR, CDR2 FQNEAQ (reference sequence). CDR3 DNA sequence: TGTGCCAGCAGGGACACCACGAACACCGGGGAGCTGTTTTTT. Amino acid sequence: CASRDTTNTGELFF. The variable domain in full, with the rest retrieved from reference TRBV7-9 and TRBJ2-2, is DTGVSQNPRHKITKRGQNVTFRCDPISEHNRLYWYRQTLGQGPEFLTYFQNEAQLEKSRLLSDRFSAERPKGSFSTLEIQRTEQGDSAMYLCASRDTTNTGELFFGEGSRLTVL.

The rearrangement joins TRBV25-1 to TRBJ1-4, with 7 bases that match TRBD1. This CDR3 spans 15 amino acids. The trim removed 3 bases at V and 6 bases at J, leaving 7 bases unmatched. The germline gives CDR1 MGHDK, CDR2 SYGVNS. CDR3: CASSEGQTLYEKLFF. The CDR3 bases are TGTGCCAGCAGTGAGGGACAGACCCTTTATGAAAAACTGTTTTTT.

There are many counts of this clonotype. The chain uses TRBV7-8 and TRBJ2-7; 11 nucleotides agree with TRBD2. The CDR3 runs 16 residues. The junction had 4 bases not matched to a gene; V was cut back by 3 bases and J by 0 bases. Germline values: CDR1 SGHVS, CDR2 FQNEAQ. CDR3 in amino acids: CASSLRLAGSSYEQYF. CDR3 nucleotides: TGTGCCAGCAGCTTGAGACTAGCGGGGAGCTCCTACGAGCAGTACTTC.

This clonotype was seen at least ten times. This chain links TRBV7-9 with TRBJ1-6, with D maybe TRBD1 (5 bases). Trimming took 5 bases from V and 6 from J, leaving 14 bases between them. Germline lookup yields CDR1 SEHNR and CDR2 FQNEAQ (reference sequence). The CDR3 covers 15 residues. Here the CDR3 DNA reads TGTGCCAGCAGCAGCCGACAGAGCGGTAATTCACCCCTCCACTTT. This translates into CASSSRQSGNSPLHF.

This clonotype appeared a few times. The rearrangement links TRBV6-2 or TRBV6-3 to TRBJ2-2, with 9 bases lining up with TRBD1. This CDR3 is 18 amino acids long. Trimming took 5 bases from V and 0 from J; bases not matched to a gene: 10. Germline V gives CDR1 MNHEY, CDR2 SVGEGT. The CDR3 coding sequence is TGTGCCAGCAGTGGCGGACAGGGGATGTTCGCGAACACCGGGGAGCTGTTTTTT. Residues: CASSGGQGMFANTGELFF.

The rearrangement links TRBV6-1 to TRBJ1-5; no definite D call. The CDR3 is made up of 15 amino acids. The germline gives CDR1 MNHNS, CDR2 SASEGT. The V end lost 2 bases, the J end lost 5 bases, and 13 bases lay between the germline ends. The CDR3 DNA reads as TGTGCCAGCAGTGAATATAAGGGTATAGATCAGCCCCAGCATTTT. Translating gives CASSEYKGIDQPQHF.

This clonotype has a count of ten or more. The gene calls are TRBV7-6 and TRBJ2-2; possibly TRBD1 for D (6 bases). Germline assignment: CDR1 SGHVS and CDR2 FNYEAQ. The CDR3 contains 20 residues. Trimming removed 2 bases from V and 0 bases from J, with 22 bases in between. The CDR3 region is CASSLPKQGRGYANTGELFF. As DNA, the CDR3 is TGTGCCAGCAGCTTACCTAAACAGGGACGTGGTTACGCGAACACCGGGGAGCTGTTTTTT.

This rearrangement joins TRBV7-9 to TRBJ2-2, with D possibly matching TRBD1 (5 bases). Germline V CDR1 and CDR2: SEHNR, FQNEAQ (reference sequence). CDR3 length equals 12 residues. V gave up 11 bases and J gave up 5 bases, with 12 bases separating them. The CDR3 coding sequence is TGTGCCGGACAAGGTCGGACCGGGGAGCTGTTTTTT. Its protein product is CAGQGRTGELFF. Variable domain in full (rest from reference TRBV7-9 and TRBJ2-2): DTGVSQNPRHKITKRGQNVTFRCDPISEHNRLYWYRQTLGQGPEFLTYFQNEAQLEKSRLLSDRFSAERPKGSFSTLEIQRTEQGDSAMYLCAGQGRTGELFFGEGSRLTVL.

This clonotype has just a few counts. The rearrangement joins TRBV20-1 to TRBJ2-5; 12 nucleotides agree with TRBD2. J was trimmed by 5 bases and V by 0 bases; bases with no gene match: 7. Germline loops: CDR1 DFQATT, CDR2 SNEGSKA (reference sequence). This CDR3 contains 16 residues. The CDR3 DNA sequence: TGCAGTGCTAGAGAGACAGGACTAGCGGGGTGGGAGACCCAGTACTTC. As protein: CSARETGLAGWETQYF.

This clonotype occurred many times. In DNA form, the CDR3 reads TGTGCCAGCAGCGTTCAAAGGGAAGGTGAAAAACTGTTTTTT. The encoded protein is CASSVQREGEKLFF. The chain uses TRBV7-9 and TRBJ1-4, with unresolved D. V gave up 5 bases and J gave up 7 bases, with 14 bases separating them. The CDR3 spans 14 residues. Germline CDR1 SEHNR, CDR2 FQNEAQ (reference sequence). The full variable domain, with the rest looked up from reference TRBV7-9 and TRBJ1-4, is DTGVSQNPRHKITKRGQNVTFRCDPISEHNRLYWYRQTLGQGPEFLTYFQNEAQLEKSRLLSDRFSAERPKGSFSTLEIQRTEQGDSAMYLCASSVQREGEKLFFGSGTQLSVL.

The rearrangement joins TRBV5-1 to TRBJ2-2; maybe TRBD1 (6 bases). This CDR3 is 14 amino acids long. Per germline, CDR1 SGHRS and CDR2 YFSETQ. The ends were cut back, 0 bases at V and 6 bases at J, with 9 bases in the middle. The CDR3 protein is CASSLGDMAGELFF. DNA for the CDR3: TGCGCCAGCAGCTTGGGGGACATGGCCGGGGAGCTGTTTTTT. The full variable domain, its missing parts supplied by reference TRBV5-1 and TRBJ2-2, is KAGVTQTPRYLIKTRGQQVTLSCSPISGHRSVSWYQQTPGQGLQFLFEYFSETQRNKGNFPGRFSGRQFSNSRSEMNVSTLELGDSALYLCASSLGDMAGELFFGEGSRLTVL.

This clonotype showed up many times. The rearrangement joins TRBV10-3 to TRBJ2-6; D may be TRBD1 or TRBD2 (5 bases each). V lost 7 bases and J lost 4, with 23 bases in between. CDR3 length equals 18 residues. The germline gives CDR1 ENHRY, CDR2 SYGVKD. CDR3 sequence (DNA): TGTGCCATCATGTCAGCAGAGGACCCAGGGAGAGGGGCCAACGTCCTGACTTTC. Amino acid sequence: CAIMSAEDPGRGANVLTF.

Notes on this clonotype: A read error may explain this, as a much larger clone is one base away. This rearrangement joins TRBV7-4 to TRBJ2-7; unclear D gene. This CDR3 is built from 12 residues. With 7 bases removed from V and 3 bases from J, the gap between germline ends came to 10 bases. In germline, CDR1 is SGHVT, CDR2 SQSDAQ. The CDR3 spells CASNIHSYEQYF. The CDR3, as DNA: TGTGCCAGCAACATCCACAGCTACGAGCAGTACTTC.